The 10 T cell receptor beta chains below all came from one sample that was sequenced in a study of OX40 agonist ivuxolimab in advanced cancers. Using immunoSEQ multiplex PCR, the repertoire was profiled, and TCRdb retains in-frame clones only, with some absent. The sample includes approximately 90,000 clones, under 95% of them seen just once. The specimen comprised CD4+ or CD8+ T cells sorted from blood, sampled in a trial of the OX40 agonist ivuxolimab. The receptor set was obtained from an adult with an advanced solid tumor such as melanoma, head and neck, liver or kidney cancer.

This rearrangement joins TRBV9 to TRBJ2-1; D unclear. Germline V CDR1 and CDR2: SGDLS, YYNGEE. V was cut by 3 bases and J by 0 bases, with 10 bases left in between. The CDR3 runs 15 residues. This CDR3 is CASSGTSGSYNEQFF. The CDR3 coding sequence is TGTGCCAGCAGCGGGACCTCAGGCTCCTACAATGAGCAGTTCTTC.

The CDR3 nucleotides read TGCAGCGTTGAGCGGACAGGGGGCGACATGAACACTGAAGCTTTCTTT. Translation gives CSVERTGGDMNTEAFF. The chain recombines TRBV29-1 with TRBJ1-1; 11 bases fit TRBD1. Trimming at V came to 3 bases and at J to 0 bases, leaving 6 bases not matched to a gene. In germline, CDR1 is SQVTM, CDR2 ANQGSEA. The CDR3 has 16 amino acids.

The chain has TRBV2 and TRBJ2-1; no clear D. Germline lookup yields CDR1 SNHLY and CDR2 FYNNEI. The CDR3 runs 16 residues. Trimming removed 0 bases from V and 0 bases from J, with 9 bases in between. The CDR3 coding sequence is TGTGCCAGCAGTGAAGCGGCGAAAAGCTCCTACAATGAGCAGTTCTTC. It yields the protein CASSEAAKSSYNEQFF.

This chain connects TRBV19 to TRBJ1-2; TRBD1 might be the D (6 bases). The V gene's germline CDR1 is LNHDA and CDR2 SQIVND (reference sequence). Trimming left V 3 bases short and J 5 bases short, with 10 bases between. CDR3 length: 13 residues. CDR3 region: CASSIPDRYGYTF. CDR3 coding DNA: TGTGCCAGTAGTATCCCCGACAGGTATGGCTACACCTTC.

J is TRBJ2-1 and V is TRBV7-9; TRBD2 might be the D (6 bases). Germline V CDR1 and CDR2: SEHNR, FQNEAQ (reference sequence). This CDR3 comprises 14 residues. Trimming took off 4 bases at V and 4 bases at J, with 11 bases between the two ends. The CDR3 region is CASSSRDSYNEQFF. The CDR3 DNA is TGTGCCAGCAGCTCCCGGGACTCGTACAATGAGCAGTTCTTC.

This clone was recorded only once. The chain carries TRBV11-2 and TRBJ2-7; possibly TRBD1 for D (6 bases). The germline gives CDR1 SGHAT, CDR2 FQNNGV. CDR3 length: 13 residues. The V end was cut by 1 base, the J end by 6 bases, with 10 bases between. CDR3: CASSLVFRGEQYF. The DNA of the CDR3 is TGTGCCAGCAGCTTAGTATTCAGGGGCGAGCAGTACTTC.

This rearrangement joins TRBV13 to TRBJ1-1; 7 nucleotides align to TRBD1. This CDR3 spans 19 amino acids. CDR1 PRHDT and CDR2 FYEKMQ come from the germline V gene (reference sequence). After removal of 3 bases from V and 0 bases from J, the junction contained 16 bases not matched to a gene. The CDR3 loop reads CASSFSMTGNPVMNTEAFF. The CDR3 DNA sequence: TGTGCCAGCAGCTTTTCCATGACAGGGAATCCGGTAATGAACACTGAAGCTTTCTTT.

The chain combines TRBV10-3 with TRBJ2-7; 13 nucleotides match TRBD2. This CDR3 is 16 amino acids long. J lost 0 bases, V lost 10 bases, and 9 bases had no gene match. Looked up from germline, CDR1 is ENHRY and CDR2 is SYGVKD. Written as DNA, the CDR3 is TGTGCCACGGGGGGACTAGCGGGACGGACCTCCTACGAGCAGTACTTC. It translates to CATGGLAGRTSYEQYF.

V usage is TRBV7-3 and J usage is TRBJ2-5; D might be TRBD1 or TRBD2, each matching 6 bases. The CDR3 length is 15 residues. Germline CDR1 SGHTA, CDR2 FQGTGA. Trimming left V 4 bases short and J 1 base short, with 13 bases between. This CDR3 reads CASSSGAQAQETQYF. In DNA, the CDR3 is TGTGCCAGCAGCTCGGGGGCCCAGGCCCAAGAGACCCAGTACTTC.

This chain's CDR3 is CASGTGSTEAFF. The CDR3 DNA follows: TGTGCCAGCGGGACAGGGTCCACTGAAGCTTTCTTT. This chain uses TRBV2 with TRBJ1-1; 9 bases agree with TRBD1. V was pared by 8 bases and J by 4 bases, with 2 bases of the junction left unmatched. CDR3 size: 12 residues. Germline V gene data show CDR1 as SNHLY and CDR2 as FYNNEI.